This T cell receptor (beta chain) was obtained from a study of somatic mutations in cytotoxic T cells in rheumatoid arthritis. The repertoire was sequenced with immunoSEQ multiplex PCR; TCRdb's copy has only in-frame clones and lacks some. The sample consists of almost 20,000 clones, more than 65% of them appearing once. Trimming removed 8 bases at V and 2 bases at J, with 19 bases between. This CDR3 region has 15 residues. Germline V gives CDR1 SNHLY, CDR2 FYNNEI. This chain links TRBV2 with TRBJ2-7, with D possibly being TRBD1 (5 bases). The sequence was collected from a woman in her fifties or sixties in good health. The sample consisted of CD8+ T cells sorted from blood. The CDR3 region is CASVYGAGLAYEQYF. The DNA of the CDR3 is TGTGCCAGCGTGTATGGGGCAGGGTTGGCCTACGAGCAGTACTTC.